The clone carrying this T cell receptor (beta chain) was seen a few times. The antigen remains unidentified. This sample was included in a study of early T cells in non-severe SARS-CoV-2 infection. The overall study: Sequencing targeted bulk RNA from unsorted whole blood, leaving chains unpaired. Study-level points and caveats: VDJdb matches were skewed toward anti-spike CD8 T cell responses.

Individual cDNA molecules each received unique molecular identifiers attached to them. TCRdb passed the 5' RACE reads through MiXCR, listing each CDR3 protein once. The sample consists of around 30,000 distinct CDR3 sequences, roughly 4.1% of them appearing once. CDR1 is SQVTM and CDR2 is ANQGSEA in the germline V gene. The V gene lost 7 bases and the J gene lost 5 bases, with 11 bases spanning the gap. The CDR3 has 11 amino acids. The receptor was isolated from an adult who was a healthcare worker with PCR-confirmed SARS-CoV-2 infection or an uninfected control (not recorded which). V gene TRBV29-1 combines with J gene TRBJ2-5, with D perhaps matching TRBD1 or TRBD2 (5 bases each). Sequenced material: whole blood. The CDR3: CSGGSAETQYF. CDR3 DNA sequence: TGCAGCGGGGGGAGCGCGGAGACCCAGTACTTC. Using reference TRBV29-1 and TRBJ2-5 for the parts outside the CDR3, the full variable domain is SAVISQKPSRDICQRGTSLTIQCQVDSQVTMMFWYRQQPGQSLTLIATANQGSEATYESGFVIDKFPISRPNLTFSTLTVSNMSPEDSSIYLCSGGSAETQYFGPGTRLLVL.